This T cell receptor beta chain was captured in a study of CD4 T cells in relation to SARS-CoV-2 and coronaviruses. Looking at the study overall: PBMCs were cultured with antigen for approximately nine days before TCR beta sequencing.

Regarding this clone: The antigen remains unidentified.

The unexposed donors gave CD4+ T cells in about 2010-2019, prior to COVID-19. After about 11 days of culture, CD4+ T cells were isolated. Method: immunoSEQ multiplex PCR; TCRdb's copy keeps in-frame clones and lacks some. The sample contains some 16,000 clones, 60% to 80% of which appear only once. The germline V gene has CDR1 KGHSH and CDR2 LQKENI. The V gene lost 2 bases and the J gene lost 4 bases, with 11 bases spanning the gap. The CDR3 is 15 residues long. The sequence came from a human donor in good health. The sequencing sample was made of CD4+ T cells from PBMCs, cultured in vitro. V usage is TRBV18 and J usage is TRBJ2-2; no clear D gene. The CDR3 nucleotides read TGTGCCAGCTCACCAACGCTCGGATCCACCGGGGAGCTGTTTTTT. This sequence encodes CASSPTLGSTGELFF.